These 9 T cell receptor beta chains originate from one sample sequenced in a study of T-cell reconstitution after alpha-beta-depleted transplantation in children. Preparation of the TCRbeta library was carried out with unique molecular identifiers. TCRdb reanalysed the PCR reads using MiXCR and keeps one entry per CDR3 protein. The data contain about 490,000 distinct CDR3 sequences, more than 9% of them singletons. The sequences come from PBMCs, collected before TCRalphabeta/CD19-depleted stem cell transplant. These receptors came from a child aged 2-9 years with inherited bone marrow failure, due to receive a stem cell transplant.

J is TRBJ2-2 and V is TRBV20-1, with D unclear. The CDR3 has 14 amino acids. Trimming pared 2 bases from V and 1 base from J, leaving 8 bases between. Germline V gene lookup returns CDR1 DFQATT and CDR2 SNEGSKA (reference sequence). The CDR3 nucleotides are TGCAGTGCTAGACTATCTCTGAACACCGGGGAGCTGTTTTTT. Translation: CSARLSLNTGELFF.

This clonotype came up many times. The chain links TRBV7-9 to TRBJ2-1, with a tentative D call TRBD2 (5 bases). V lost 5 bases and J lost 11, with 16 bases in between. CDR1 and CDR2 from the germline V gene are SEHNR and FQNEAQ (reference sequence). This CDR3 has 13 amino acids. The CDR3 DNA follows: TGTGCCAGCAGCGTAAGCCTTGGCGGGCAGCAGTTCTTC. It yields the protein CASSVSLGGQQFF.

V usage is TRBV11-2 and J usage is TRBJ2-2; the match to TRBD2 covers 11 bases. Per the germline V gene, CDR1 is SGHAT and CDR2 is FQNNGV. The length of the CDR3 is 15 residues. Unmatched junction bases numbered 4, after V lost 6 bases and J lost 4 bases. The CDR3 reads CASRIAGGITGELFF. The CDR3 DNA sequence: TGTGCCAGCAGAATAGCGGGAGGGATCACCGGGGAGCTGTTTTTT.

This clonotype was recorded at least ten times. The chain has TRBV4-3 and TRBJ1-2, with 7 bases that match TRBD1. Looked up from germline, CDR1 is LGHNA and CDR2 is YSLEER. With V trimmed by 0 bases and J by 0 bases, 7 bases remained unmatched. The CDR3 runs 17 residues. CDR3 protein: CASSQDYRQGANYGYTF. CDR3 in DNA: TGCGCCAGCAGCCAAGATTACCGCCAGGGGGCTAACTATGGCTACACCTTC.

This clonotype was found many times. V is TRBV7-2 and J is TRBJ2-2; 7 nucleotides agree with TRBD2. The CDR3 length is 15 residues. Germline V gene sequence: CDR1 SGHTA, CDR2 FQGNSA. With V trimmed by 5 bases and J by 1 base, 4 bases remained unmatched. The chain's CDR3 is CASSLGLGNTGELFF. CDR3 coding DNA: TGTGCCAGCAGCCTAGGACTAGGGAACACCGGGGAGCTGTTTTTT.

This clonotype was detected many times. The chain couples TRBV28 to TRBJ2-2; D not certain. The CDR3 totals 15 residues. V shed 3 bases and J shed 3 bases, with 11 bases lying between them. Germline V lookup: CDR1 MDHEN, CDR2 SYDVKM. This chain's CDR3 is CASSLESLHTGELFF. For the CDR3, the DNA is TGTGCCAGCAGTTTGGAGTCGTTGCACACCGGGGAGCTGTTTTTT.

In its sample, this clonotype was seen many times. Written as DNA, the CDR3 is TGTGCCACCAGTGATCCTATAACGAGCACAGATACGCAGTATTTT. Translation gives CATSDPITSTDTQYF. This chain uses TRBV24-1 with TRBJ2-3; D is unclear. Germline V gene sequence: CDR1 KGHDR, CDR2 SFDVKD. This CDR3 region has 15 residues. V was cut by 3 bases and J by 0 bases, with 9 bases left in between.

This clonotype occurred a few times. J is TRBJ1-1 and V is TRBV5-1; D is undetermined. CDR1 and CDR2 from the germline V gene are SGHRS and YFSETQ. V lost 1 base and J lost 6, with 16 bases in between. This CDR3 comprises 15 residues. The CDR3 is CASSLHLSNPSEAFF. CDR3 in DNA: TGCGCCAGCAGCTTGCACCTCTCTAATCCCTCTGAAGCTTTCTTT.

This clonotype came up once. Given a much more abundant clone one base away, this may be a read error. The chain couples TRBV7-9 to TRBJ2-7; no clear D. CDR3 length: 14 amino acids. Germline loops: CDR1 SEHNR, CDR2 FQNEAQ (reference sequence). In DNA, the CDR3 is TGTGCCAGCAGCTTAGTGGAGACCGCCTACGAGCAGCACTTC. This codes for CASSLVETAYEQHF. Together with reference TRBV7-9 and TRBJ2-7, the CDR3 gives the full variable domain: DTGVSQNPRHKITKRGQNVTFRCDPISEHNRLYWYRQTLGQGPEFLTYFQNEAQLEKSRLLSDRFSAERPKGSFSTLEIQRTEQGDSAMYLCASSLVETAYEQHFGPGTRLTVT.